This T cell receptor beta chain was profiled in a study of identical twins. TCRdb called the 5' RACE reads again in MiXCR, with one record for every CDR3 protein. This sample has roughly 720,000 distinct CDR3 sequences, with 15% to 20% found just once. With respect to this clonotype: Its cognate antigen is unknown.

Study observations and caveats: Where out-of-frame alpha sequences were twin-shared, they showed excess low generation probability. Out-of-frame sharing of TCR alpha in monozygotic twins was underestimated by models.

This sample also appeared in a second study, on T cells expressing NK-cell markers. That source reports: An anti-gamma-delta TCR antibody was added in several experiments. It restricted sorting to alpha-beta TCR-expressing T cells. Several donors' CD3+CD56-NKG2C+ cells were dominated by the same clonotypes.

The clonotype originates from a woman between 18 and 29 years old in good health. The sequencing input was PBMCs.

CDR3 in amino acids: CASSQVLTPKSYGYTF. The CDR3 DNA follows: TGCGCCAGCAGCCAAGTCCTGACACCCAAGAGCTATGGCTACACCTTC. This chain joins TRBV4-1 and TRBJ1-2, with D unclear. Trimming took 1 base from V and 4 from J, leaving 16 bases between them. This CDR3 is 16 amino acids long. Germline V lookup: CDR1 MGHRA, CDR2 YSYEKL.